This T cell receptor (beta chain) is from a study of control samples from healthy donors and cancer patients. The table came from immunoSEQ multiplex PCR; TCRdb's copy has only in-frame clones and leaves some out. The sample includes about 82,000 clones, around 94% seen only once; the top ten take roughly 5%. CDR3 size: 16 residues. The J segment lost 8 bases and the V segment lost 0 bases, leaving 7 bases of the junction unmatched. Germline V gene sequence: CDR1 SGDLS, CDR2 YYNGEE. The sequenced sample consisted of blood. The chain employs TRBV9 and TRBJ2-1; TRBD2 aligns across 11 bases. The TCR sequence derives from a woman aged 18-29 years in good health. Written as DNA, the CDR3 is TGTGCCAGCAGCGTAGTAGCGGGAGGGCCCCGGGATGAGCAGTTCTTC. This translates into CASSVVAGGPRDEQFF.